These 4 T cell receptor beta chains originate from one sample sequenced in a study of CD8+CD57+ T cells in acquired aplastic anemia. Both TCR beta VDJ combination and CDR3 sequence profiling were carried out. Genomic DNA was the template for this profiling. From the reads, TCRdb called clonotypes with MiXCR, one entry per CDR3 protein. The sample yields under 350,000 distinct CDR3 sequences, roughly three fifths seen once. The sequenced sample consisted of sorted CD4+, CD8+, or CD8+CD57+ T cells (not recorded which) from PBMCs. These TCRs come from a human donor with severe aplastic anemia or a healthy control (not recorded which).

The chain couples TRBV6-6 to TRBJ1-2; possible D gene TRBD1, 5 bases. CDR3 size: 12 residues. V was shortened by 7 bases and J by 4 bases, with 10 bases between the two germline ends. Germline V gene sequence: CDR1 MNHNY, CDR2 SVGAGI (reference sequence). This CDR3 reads CASKRGGYGYTF. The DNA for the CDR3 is TGTGCCAGCAAGAGGGGCGGCTATGGCTACACCTTC.

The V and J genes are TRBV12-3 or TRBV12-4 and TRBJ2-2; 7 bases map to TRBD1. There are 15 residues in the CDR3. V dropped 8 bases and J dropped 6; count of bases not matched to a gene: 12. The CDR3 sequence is CASQTGFSRAGELFF. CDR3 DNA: TGTGCCAGCCAGACAGGGTTTTCACGCGCCGGGGAGCTGTTTTTT.

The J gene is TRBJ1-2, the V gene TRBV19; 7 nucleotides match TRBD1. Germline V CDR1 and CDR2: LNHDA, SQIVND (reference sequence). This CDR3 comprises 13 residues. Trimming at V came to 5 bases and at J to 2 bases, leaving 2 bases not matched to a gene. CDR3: CASSVGQNYGYTF. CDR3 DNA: TGTGCCAGTAGTGTGGGACAGAACTATGGCTACACCTTC.

This CDR3 reads CSARSIHEAFF. DNA for the CDR3: TGCAGTGCTAGGTCCATCCACGAAGCTTTCTTT. This chain joins TRBV20-1 and TRBJ1-1; D is ambiguous. The CDR3 is made up of 11 amino acids. Germline values: CDR1 DFQATT, CDR2 SNEGSKA (reference sequence). The V end lost 3 bases, the J end lost 8 bases, and 10 bases lay between the germline ends.